This T cell receptor (beta chain) appears in the sequencing data of a study of OX40 agonist ivuxolimab in advanced cancers. Study-wide context: All patients had ivuxolimab intravenously every 2 weeks at 0.01 to 10 mg/kg.

Remarks on this clone: What it binds is not known.

Trimming cost V 6 bases and J 2 bases; bases outside gene matches: 3. Germline assignment: CDR1 ENHRY and CDR2 SYGVKD. The CDR3 has 15 amino acids. TCRdb's table, derived via immunoSEQ multiplex PCR, lists solely in-frame clones and lacks some. Of 42,000 or so clones in the sample, 82% were seen once. Notes on the study in general: Normalized T-cell clonal expansion was also low in a subset of nonresponders.

This TCR was sampled from an adult with an advanced solid tumor such as melanoma, head and neck, liver or kidney cancer. This sample comprised CD4+ or CD8+ T cells sorted from blood, obtained in a trial of the OX40 agonist ivuxolimab. The chain uses TRBV10-3 and TRBJ2-1; TRBD2 agrees at 11 bases. The CDR3 spells CAIRVAGGAYNEQFF. CDR3 DNA sequence: TGTGCCATCAGGGTAGCGGGAGGGGCCTACAATGAGCAGTTCTTC.